The 20 T cell receptor beta chains below come from one sample, sequenced in a study of early T cells in non-severe SARS-CoV-2 infection. TCRdb used MiXCR to reprocess the 5' RACE reads, holding one entry per CDR3 protein. The table lists about 67,000 distinct CDR3 sequences, 11% of them singletons. What was sequenced was whole blood. Receptors were obtained from an adult who was a healthcare worker with PCR-confirmed SARS-CoV-2 infection or an uninfected control (not recorded which).

This clonotype came up a few times. The chain employs TRBV29-1 and TRBJ1-1; D remains ambiguous. This CDR3 has 10 residues. Germline V gene data show CDR1 as SQVTM and CDR2 as ANQGSEA. V was pared by 7 bases and J by 0 bases, with 3 bases between. CDR3 protein: CSALNTEAFF. The CDR3 DNA reads TGCAGCGCATTGAACACTGAAGCTTTCTTT.

This clonotype was seen only a few times. This sequence joins TRBV2 and TRBJ2-4; D is unclear. Trimming took off 2 bases at V and 7 bases at J, with 6 bases between the two ends. Germline CDR1 is SNHLY and CDR2 is FYNNEI. The CDR3 consists of 12 residues. CDR3 region: CASSEWPNIQYF. The CDR3 coding sequence is TGTGCCAGCAGTGAATGGCCGAACATTCAGTACTTC.

As for this clonotype: Compared with germline, one end of the junction differs, possibly owing to a read error. The chain has TRBV12-3 or TRBV12-4 and TRBJ2-5; D not resolved. This CDR3 has 12 amino acids. The CDR3 region has the DNA TGTGCCGGCAGAGAAACCTTAGGGACCCAGTACTTC. It yields the protein CAGRETLGTQYF.

This clonotype was seen many times. The V gene is TRBV7-8, the J gene TRBJ2-3; D is unresolved. There are 15 residues in the CDR3. The ends were cut back, 2 bases at V and 0 bases at J, with 9 bases in the middle. CDR1 and CDR2 (germline): SGHVS, FQNEAQ. DNA of the CDR3: TGTGCCAGCAGCTTATTCGGCGCTAGCACAGATACGCAGTATTTT. As protein: CASSLFGASTDTQYF.

This clonotype was observed a few times. J is TRBJ2-7 and V is TRBV10-3; no definite D call. Germline lookup yields CDR1 ENHRY and CDR2 SYGVKD. The CDR3 is 14 residues long. Trimming took 10 bases from V and 2 from J, leaving 18 bases between them. This chain's CDR3 is CATERRDGAYEQYF. DNA of the CDR3: TGTGCCACCGAGAGGAGAGACGGAGCCTACGAGCAGTACTTC.

To note about this clonotype: A much larger clone lies a single base off, so this may be a read error. The chain joins TRBV7-8 to TRBJ1-1, with D uncertain. This CDR3 region has 11 residues. Trimming cost V 5 bases and J 5 bases, with 6 bases left between them. Germline V lookup: CDR1 SGHVS, CDR2 FQNEAQ. The CDR3 region is CASSPRTEAFF. CDR3 bases: TGTGCCAGCAGCCCTAGGACTGAAGCTTTCTTT. Supplemented by reference TRBV7-8 and TRBJ1-1, the full variable domain reads GAGVSQSPRYKVAKRGQDVALRCDPISGHVSLFWYQQALGQGPEFLTYFQNEAQLDKSGLPSDRFFAERPEGSVSTLKIQRTQQEDSAVYLCASSPRTEAFFGQGTRLTVV.

V gene TRBV6-2 or TRBV6-3 combines with J gene TRBJ2-2, with 7 bases fitting TRBD2. Germline lookup yields CDR1 MNHEY and CDR2 SVGEGT. V was clipped by 1 base and J by 5 bases; unmatched bases: 1. The CDR3 totals 14 residues. CDR3 DNA: TGTGCCAGCAGTTACTGGCGGGAGACCGGGGAGCTGTTTTTT. Translation: CASSYWRETGELFF.

The chain employs TRBV12-3 or TRBV12-4 and TRBJ2-3, with TRBD1 matching over 7 bases. J gave up 4 bases and V 4 bases, and 14 bases lay outside the gene matches. This CDR3 contains 17 residues. CDR3 loop: CASSWSPTGMEADTQYF. Here the CDR3 DNA reads TGTGCCAGCAGTTGGTCCCCGACAGGGATGGAGGCAGATACGCAGTATTTT.

This chain uses TRBV5-1 with TRBJ2-3, with a tentative D call TRBD2 (5 bases). The CDR3 covers 15 residues. Germline CDR1 reads SGHRS; CDR2 reads YFSETQ. V was trimmed by 3 bases and J by 2 bases, leaving 13 bases between them. The CDR3 nucleotides are TGCGCCAGCAGCTCGGCTAGCTCCTACACAGATACGCAGTATTTT. Translation: CASSSASSYTDTQYF.

In this sample, this clonotype turned up a few times. This chain links TRBV11-2 with TRBJ1-6; no definite D call. The CDR3 has 13 residues. Deletions cut 2 bases from V and 7 bases from J, with 6 bases between. The germline gives CDR1 SGHAT, CDR2 FQNNGV. The CDR3 coding sequence is TGTGCCAGCAGCTTATTGCTGAATTCACCCCTCCACTTT. Its translation: CASSLLLNSPLHF.

The chain uses TRBV4-1 and TRBJ2-7; D is perhaps TRBD2 (6 bases). V was cut by 6 bases and J by 2 bases, with 20 bases left in between. The CDR3 extends over 16 amino acids. Germline V gene sequence: CDR1 MGHRA, CDR2 YSYEKL. The CDR3 DNA reads TGCGCCAGCAGGCAACGATCTAGCGACACAGCCTACGAGCAGTACTTC. This sequence encodes CASRQRSSDTAYEQYF.

Many counts were recorded for this clonotype. The chain uses TRBV5-1 and TRBJ2-5; TRBD1 aligns across 7 bases. This CDR3 is built from 16 residues. The J segment lost 0 bases and the V segment lost 1 base, leaving 6 bases of the junction unmatched. CDR1 and CDR2 (germline): SGHRS, YFSETQ. CDR3 coding DNA: TGCGCCAGCAGCTTGAGGGGGCAGATGTACCAAGAGACCCAGTACTTC. This encodes CASSLRGQMYQETQYF.

This rearrangement joins TRBV5-1 to TRBJ2-2; D uncertain. CDR3 size: 13 residues. Per germline, CDR1 SGHRS and CDR2 YFSETQ. V lost 5 bases and J 9 bases, leaving 14 bases between the germline ends. The CDR3 is CASRSTETRELFF. CDR3 coding DNA: TGCGCCAGCAGGTCGACTGAGACCAGGGAGCTGTTTTTT.

This clonotype occurred once. The CDR3 reads CASSPPGLAEGAASSFF. The CDR3 DNA is TGTGCCAGCAGCCCCCCAGGACTAGCGGAAGGGGCAGCGAGCAGTTTCTTC. This chain connects TRBV2 to TRBJ2-1, with 10 bases that match TRBD2. The CDR3 has 17 residues. With 6 bases clipped from V and 16 bases from J, the junction kept 24 bases outside the gene matches. From germline, CDR1 is SNHLY and CDR2 FYNNEI.

In the case of this clonotype: A much larger clone lies one base from this, so it may be a read error. The rearrangement uses TRBV12-3 or TRBV12-4 and TRBJ2-3; 7 bases line up with TRBD1. CDR3 length: 16 amino acids. This CDR3 reads CVSSFGTGTGTDTQYF. CDR3 bases: TGTGTCAGCAGTTTCGGCACAGGGACAGGCACAGATACGCAGTATTTT.

Only a few counts were recorded for this clonotype. The chain recombines TRBV6-5 with TRBJ2-7; D not certain. The CDR3 totals 14 residues. Trimming removed 0 bases from V and 2 bases from J, with 8 bases in between. The germline V gene encodes CDR1 MNHEY and CDR2 SVGAGI. The DNA for the CDR3 is TGTGCCAGCAGTTACTCGTTCGCGACCTACGAGCAGTACTTC. Translating it yields CASSYSFATYEQYF.

V and J are TRBV11-1 and TRBJ2-2; no reliable D call. V was trimmed by 4 bases and J by 5 bases, leaving 8 bases between them. CDR1 is SGHAT, CDR2 FQDESV, per germline (reference sequence). The CDR3 spans 13 residues. As DNA, the CDR3 is TGTGCCAGCAGCTCCCGACGGACCGGGGAGCTGTTTTTT. The encoded protein is CASSSRRTGELFF.

For the CDR3, the DNA is TGTGCCAGCAGCTTAGTATGGGCATCTGTCAATGAGCAGTTCTTC. Protein product: CASSLVWASVNEQFF. The V gene is TRBV7-2, the J gene TRBJ2-1; D is undetermined. Germline V gene lookup returns CDR1 SGHTA and CDR2 FQGNSA. The CDR3 sequence is 15 residues long. V lost 1 base and J lost 6, with 13 bases in between.

For this clonotype: It may be a read error: a sequence one base away is much more abundant. The V gene is TRBV7-9, the J gene TRBJ2-3; D not certain. Germline-derived CDR1 and CDR2 are SEHNR and FQNEAQ (reference sequence). V lost 5 bases, J lost 3 bases, and 3 bases lay in between. This CDR3 region has 11 residues. CDR3 sequence (DNA): TGTGCCAGCAGCGCTACAGATACGCAGTATTTT. Translation: CASSATDTQYF.

This rearrangement joins TRBV15 to TRBJ2-1; D might be TRBD1 (5 bases). The CDR3 is made up of 14 amino acids. Germline CDR1 is LNHNV and CDR2 is YYDKDF (reference sequence). V shed 0 bases and J shed 8 bases, with 11 bases lying between them. This CDR3 is CATSRDFQGHEQFF. CDR3 bases: TGTGCCACCAGCAGAGATTTCCAGGGCCATGAGCAGTTCTTC.